The sequence of this T cell receptor beta chain was determined in a study of identical twins. In TCRdb, the 5' RACE reads were re-called with MiXCR into one record per CDR3 protein. The table lists 600,000 to 800,000 distinct CDR3 sequences, about 20% of them singletons, with 4% to 5.5% in the top ten. The CDR3 consists of 14 residues. Between the trimmed V and J ends, which lost 0 bases and 2 bases, there was a span of 8 bases. Per the germline V gene, CDR1 is MNHEY and CDR2 is SVGAGI. This clonotype occurred a few times. This same sample was also taken into another study, of T cells expressing NK-cell markers.

The genes are TRBV6-5 and TRBJ2-7; D is perhaps TRBD2 (6 bases). The specimen sequenced was PBMCs. The origin of this receptor is a woman aged 18 to 35 in good health. CDR3 sequence reads: CASSYSRGAYEQYF. DNA for the CDR3: TGTGCCAGCAGTTACTCGCGGGGAGCCTACGAGCAGTACTTC.